This TCR beta chain was retrieved from a study of blood T cell repertoires in COVID-19. For the study at large: T cells, B-cell-depleted T cells, or PBMCs provided the cDNA or gDNA that served as material.

Sequenced by immunoSEQ multiplex PCR; TCRdb stores in-frame clones only, minus some. The table includes approximately 170,000 clones, around 82% detected once. V lost 5 bases to trimming and J lost 8 bases; unmatched junction nucleotides: 5. The CDR3 is made up of 12 amino acids. The sample consisted of peripheral blood. The chain combines TRBV12-3 or TRBV12-4 with TRBJ1-2; TRBD1 matches 7 bases. The receptor comes from a man aged 55 to 70 who had recovered from COVID-19. Here the CDR3 reads CASSVTGRGYTF. As DNA, the CDR3 is TGTGCCAGCAGTGTGACAGGGCGCGGCTACACCTTC.